A single T cell receptor beta chain is shown here with its context. What it binds is unknown. This CDR3 contains 16 residues. CDR1 and CDR2 (germline): MNHNY, SVGAGI (reference sequence). Trimming pared 2 bases from V and 2 bases from J, leaving 14 bases between. The sample originates from a study of shared clonotypes between healthy human individuals. Study-wide findings and caveats: Non-shared clonotypes showed lower generation probabilities than clonotypes common to all four donors. The small donor group covered limited genetic and exposure diversity.

Template for every sorted-subset replicate PCR totaled approximately 200 ng DNA, roughly 30,000 T cell genomes. TCRdb's copy holds only in-frame clones and misses some; the assay was immunoSEQ multiplex PCR. Of roughly 2.5 million clones listed, just over 90% are singletons. The donor population consisted of healthy HIV-negative adults with no recent acute infections or vaccinations. The sequencing input was naive CD4+ T cells sorted from blood. Subset meaning: CD45RA+ positively selected. This chain uses TRBV6-6 with TRBJ2-3; the D gene is possibly TRBD2 (5 bases). This TCR was sampled from a young man in good health. The CDR3 sequence is CASSYRGSSDTDTQYF. As DNA, the CDR3 is TGTGCCAGCAGTTACCGAGGGAGCAGTGACACAGATACGCAGTATTTT.